A single T cell receptor (beta chain) is shown here with its context. This clonotype was seen ten or more times. This clone's antigen is unknown. No much larger clonotype is one base removed from it; base qualities were not supplied. The sample belongs to a study of T cells in Graves' hyperthyroidism and ophthalmopathy (dated by TCRdb to about 2019). Regarding the complete study: Peripheral blood samples were taken at initial diagnosis, before any treatment was given. Thyroid tissue and blood T-cell repertoires from six Graves' hyperthyroidism patients were also compared in the study. Prospective prediction of ophthalmopathy was tested in an independent validation cohort of 18 to 20 hyperthyroidism patients and some 17 patients who later progressed to ophthalmopathy. To identify TCR V-J signatures that set the groups apart, the researchers used a discovery cohort of about a hundred patients, made up of 43 with Graves' ophthalmopathy and some 58 with stable Graves' hyperthyroidism. TCR Vbeta CDR3 sequencing of 135 peripheral blood samples (under 45 ophthalmopathy, some 75 hyperthyroidism and some 17 progressor patients) is reported in the paper. After sampling, hyperthyroidism patients received methimazole starting at 30 mg daily, and ophthalmopathy patients received high-dose intravenous methylprednisolone. For training and testing, the 80 to 100 patients in the discovery cohort were randomly divided in a 7:3 ratio.

The CDR3 sequence holds 15 residues, the cysteine and phenylalanine included. The entry retains the CDR3 DNA only, 45 bases that are in frame from base 1. The junction carries 13 bases between V and J, which are trimmed by 1 base and 4 bases respectively. CDR1 and CDR2 (MNHEY, SMNVEV) derive from the germline V gene (reference sequence). Overall study outcomes, separate from this receptor: A 13 V-J signature model separated ophthalmopathy from stable hyperthyroidism, with approximately 87% sensitivity and approximately 81% specificity in cross-validation and 80%/75% in testing. No statistical method was used to set the sample size in advance, and investigators knew the group allocation. In validation, the model predicted progression to ophthalmopathy with 60% to 71% sensitivity and approximately 74% specificity, a median of around six months before onset. Blood samples also contained most of the expanded thyroid clonotypes (frequency above 0.001), which suggests that blood repertoires may reflect thyroid immune responses.

Ophthalmopathy patients had moderately to severely active disease, with a Clinical Activity Score of 3 or more, a NOSPECS grade of 4 or more, and a disease duration of less than 3 months. Exclusion was applied to patients with uncontrolled infections, other autoimmune diseases, pregnancy or lactation. Diagnoses were based on clinical symptoms, serum thyroxine and TRAb, thyroid ultrasound and orbital computed tomography. Ficoll-Paque density gradient centrifugation was used to isolate PBMCs from under 11 ml of fresh peripheral blood. Total RNA was extracted with Trizol reagent, and quality was checked on an Agilent 2100 Bioanalyzer. Amplification of TCR beta CDR3 regions was carried out from RNA transcripts. For the first round of RT-PCR on the TCR CDR3, the HTBI primer set was used together with the Qiagen OneStep RT-PCR kit. Libraries were constructed in a second round of multiplex PCR, after which size selection and purification were performed. Libraries were sequenced paired-end with 100 bp reads on an Illumina HiSeq2000. The authors' pipeline ran thus. SOAPnuke was used to process the raw data, removing reads that contained adapters or uncalled bases, had a mean Phred below 15, or lacked an exact match to the constant primer or identifier. COPE v1.2.5 was used to merge the high-quality paired reads, and each unique nucleotide sequence was defined as a clonotype. Clonotypes were aligned to IMGT TRBV, TRBD and TRBJ reference segments using MiTCR v1.1. Analysis was restricted to V-J combinations with a frequency above 0.0001, which covered 98% to 99.2% of repertoires. A TCS score was defined as the ratio between F50 (clonal expansion) and ExV (chaos), using BLOSUM62-based TCRdist between CDR3 peptides within each V-J. Welch's t-statistics and random forest reduced around 550 V-J features to around 14, which were used in a naive Bayes classifier (R e1071). The public reads were reanalyzed by TCRdb: fastp trimming at Q25, MiXCR alignment, in-frame beta chains only. Each CDR3 protein appears once, grouped with its most common genes and DNA. For this entry, the V and J calls and clone size follow TCRdb and not the study's own pipeline. The table for this sample lists 600,000 or so distinct CDR3 sequences; 13% to 15% of them were counted only once. The ten largest account for around 7% of the sample.

Source material: blood. Recombination linked TRBV27 to TRBJ2-5; a tentative D match to TRBD1 spans 5 bases. The sequence was collected from a woman between 18 and 29 years old with Graves' ophthalmopathy. The sequenced DNA: TGTGCCAGCAGTTTATTTCTGACAGAGACAGAGACCCAGTACTTC. Its translation reads: CASSLFLTETETQYF.